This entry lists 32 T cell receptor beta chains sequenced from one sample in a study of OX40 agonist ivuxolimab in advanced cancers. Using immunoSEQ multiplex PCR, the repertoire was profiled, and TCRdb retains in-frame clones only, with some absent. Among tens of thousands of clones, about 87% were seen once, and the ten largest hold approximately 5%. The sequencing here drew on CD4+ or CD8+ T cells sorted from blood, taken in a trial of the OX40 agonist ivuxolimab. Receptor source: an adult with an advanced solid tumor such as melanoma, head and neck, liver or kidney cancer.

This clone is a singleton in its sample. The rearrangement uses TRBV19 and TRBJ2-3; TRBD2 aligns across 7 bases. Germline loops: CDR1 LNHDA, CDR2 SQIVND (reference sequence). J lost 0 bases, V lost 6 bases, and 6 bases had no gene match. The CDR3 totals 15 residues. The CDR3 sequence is CASRVLASSTDTQYF. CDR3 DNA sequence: TGTGCCAGTAGAGTACTAGCGTCTAGCACAGATACGCAGTATTTT.

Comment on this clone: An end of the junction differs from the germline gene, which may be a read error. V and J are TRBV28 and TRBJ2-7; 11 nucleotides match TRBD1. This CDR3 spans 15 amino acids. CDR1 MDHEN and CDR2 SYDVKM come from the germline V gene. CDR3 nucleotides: TGTGCCAGCAGGGCTGGGACAGGGGGAACCTACGAGCGGTACTTC. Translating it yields CASRAGTGGTYERYF.

CDR3 sequence reads: CASSKVSGTGGDQPQHF. CDR3 bases: TGTGCCAGCAGCAAAGTCTCCGGGACAGGGGGCGATCAGCCCCAGCATTTT. The chain uses TRBV21-1 and TRBJ1-5; the D segment call TRBD1 is taken from the table without a DNA check. TRBV21-1 counts as a pseudogene. The CDR3 is 17 amino acids.

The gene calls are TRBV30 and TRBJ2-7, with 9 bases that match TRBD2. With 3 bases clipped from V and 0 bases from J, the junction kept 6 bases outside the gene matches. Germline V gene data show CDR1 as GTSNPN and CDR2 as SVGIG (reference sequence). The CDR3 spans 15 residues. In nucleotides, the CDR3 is TGTGCCTGGAGAGCGGGGGGCCGAAGCTCCTACGAGCAGTACTTC. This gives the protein CAWRAGGRSSYEQYF.

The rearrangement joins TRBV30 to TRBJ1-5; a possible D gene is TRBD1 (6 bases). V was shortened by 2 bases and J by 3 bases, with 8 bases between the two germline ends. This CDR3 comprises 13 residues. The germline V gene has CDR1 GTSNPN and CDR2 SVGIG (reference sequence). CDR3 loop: CAWSPGANQPQHF. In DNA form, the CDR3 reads TGTGCCTGGAGTCCAGGGGCCAATCAGCCCCAGCATTTT.

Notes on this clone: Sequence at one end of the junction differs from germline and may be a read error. The CDR3 sequence is CAGSLLRLAGDNEQFF. The DNA for the CDR3 is TGTGCCGGCAGCTTGTTAAGACTAGCGGGAGACAATGAGCAGTTCTTC. The rearrangement uses TRBV5-4 and TRBJ2-1; 12 positions agree with TRBD2. Germline V gene lookup returns CDR1 SGHNT and CDR2 YYREEE (reference sequence). The CDR3 runs 16 residues.

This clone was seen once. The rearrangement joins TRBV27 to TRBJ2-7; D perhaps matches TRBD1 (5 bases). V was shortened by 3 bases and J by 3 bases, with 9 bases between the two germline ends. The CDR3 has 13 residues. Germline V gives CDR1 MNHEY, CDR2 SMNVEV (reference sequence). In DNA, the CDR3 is TGTGCCAGCAGTTTCGACAGACACTACGAGCAGTACTTC. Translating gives CASSFDRHYEQYF.

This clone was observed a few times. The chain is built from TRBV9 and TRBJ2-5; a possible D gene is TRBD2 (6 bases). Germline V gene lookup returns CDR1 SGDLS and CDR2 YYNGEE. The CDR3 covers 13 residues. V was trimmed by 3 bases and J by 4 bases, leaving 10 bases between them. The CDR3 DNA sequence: TGTGCCAGCAGCGCCTCGGGAGTAGAGACCCAGTACTTC. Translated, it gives CASSASGVETQYF.

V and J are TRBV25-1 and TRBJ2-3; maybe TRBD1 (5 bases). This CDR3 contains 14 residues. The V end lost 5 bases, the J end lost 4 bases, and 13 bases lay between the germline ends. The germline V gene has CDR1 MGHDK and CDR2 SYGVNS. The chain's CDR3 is CASSPSRGADTQYF. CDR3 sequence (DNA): TGTGCCAGCAGTCCTAGTAGGGGTGCAGATACGCAGTATTTT.

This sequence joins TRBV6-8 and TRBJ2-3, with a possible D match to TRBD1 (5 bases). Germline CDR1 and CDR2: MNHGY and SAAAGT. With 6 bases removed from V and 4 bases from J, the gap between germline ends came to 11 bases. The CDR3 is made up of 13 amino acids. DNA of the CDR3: TGTGCCAGCAGACGTAAGGGGCCAGATACGCAGTATTTT. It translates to CASRRKGPDTQYF.

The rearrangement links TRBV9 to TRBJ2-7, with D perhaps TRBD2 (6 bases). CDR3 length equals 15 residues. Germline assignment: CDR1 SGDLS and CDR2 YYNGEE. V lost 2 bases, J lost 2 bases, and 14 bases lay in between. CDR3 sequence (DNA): TGTGCCAGCAGCGTTTTAGCGGATTCGACCTACGAGCAGTACTTC. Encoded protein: CASSVLADSTYEQYF.

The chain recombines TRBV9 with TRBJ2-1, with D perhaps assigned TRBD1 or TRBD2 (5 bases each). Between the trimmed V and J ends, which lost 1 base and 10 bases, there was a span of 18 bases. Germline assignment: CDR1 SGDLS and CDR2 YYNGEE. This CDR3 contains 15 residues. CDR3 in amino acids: CASSVSSSLRGEQFF. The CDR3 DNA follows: TGTGCCAGCAGCGTATCTTCTAGCTTAAGGGGCGAGCAGTTCTTC.

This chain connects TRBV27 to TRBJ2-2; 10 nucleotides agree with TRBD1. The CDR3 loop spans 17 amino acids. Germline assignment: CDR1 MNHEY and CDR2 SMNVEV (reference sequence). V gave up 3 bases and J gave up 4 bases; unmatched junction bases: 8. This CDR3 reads CASSFLRRDRGTGELFF. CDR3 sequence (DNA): TGTGCCAGCAGTTTCCTCAGGCGGGACAGGGGCACCGGGGAGCTGTTTTTT.

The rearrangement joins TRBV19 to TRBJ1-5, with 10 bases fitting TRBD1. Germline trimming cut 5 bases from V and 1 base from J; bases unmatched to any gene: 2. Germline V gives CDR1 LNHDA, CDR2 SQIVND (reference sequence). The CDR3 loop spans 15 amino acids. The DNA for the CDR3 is TGTGCCAGTAGTGCGGACAGGGGGAGCAATCAGCCCCAGCATTTT. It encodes CASSADRGSNQPQHF.

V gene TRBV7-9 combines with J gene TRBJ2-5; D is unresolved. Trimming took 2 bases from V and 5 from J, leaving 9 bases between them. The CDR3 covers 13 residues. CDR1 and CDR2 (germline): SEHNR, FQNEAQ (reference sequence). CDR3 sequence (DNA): TGTGCCAGCAGCTTATCTTGGCCGGAGACCCAGTACTTC. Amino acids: CASSLSWPETQYF.

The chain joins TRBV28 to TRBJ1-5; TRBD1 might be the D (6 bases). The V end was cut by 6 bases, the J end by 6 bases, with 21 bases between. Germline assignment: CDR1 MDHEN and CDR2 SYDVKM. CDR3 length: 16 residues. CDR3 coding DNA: TGTGCCAGCAGCTGGGGGGCCATGGGGGTAACTCAGCCCCAGCATTTT. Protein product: CASSWGAMGVTQPQHF.

CDR3 protein: CASGLWVANSLEQYF. The DNA of the CDR3 is TGTGCTAGTGGTTTGTGGGTAGCTAACAGTCTCGAGCAGTACTTC. The rearrangement joins TRBV12-5 to TRBJ2-7; D is unresolved. The CDR3 contains 15 residues. The germline V gene encodes CDR1 LGHNT and CDR2 FRNRAP. Trimming stripped 2 bases from V and 6 bases from J, with 17 bases between.

CDR3 loop: CASSPTGGGYEQYF. The CDR3 DNA sequence: TGCGCCAGCAGCCCCACAGGGGGCGGTTACGAGCAGTACTTC. The chain employs TRBV5-1 and TRBJ2-7; 9 bases align to TRBD1. CDR1 is SGHRS, CDR2 YFSETQ, per germline. V lost 4 bases, J lost 4 bases, and 6 bases stayed unmatched. This CDR3 spans 14 amino acids.

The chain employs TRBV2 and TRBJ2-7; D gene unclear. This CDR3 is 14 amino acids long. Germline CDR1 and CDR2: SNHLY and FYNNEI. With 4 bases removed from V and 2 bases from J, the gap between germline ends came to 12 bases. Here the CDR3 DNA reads TGTGCCAGCAGTGCAGCACTTGTGACCTACGAGCAGTACTTC. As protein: CASSAALVTYEQYF.

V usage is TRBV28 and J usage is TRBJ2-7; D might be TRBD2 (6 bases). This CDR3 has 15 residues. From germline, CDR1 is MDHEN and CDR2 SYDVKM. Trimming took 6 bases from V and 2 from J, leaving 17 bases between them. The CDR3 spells CASRPNGSGAYEQYF. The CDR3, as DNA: TGTGCCAGCAGACCCAACGGGAGTGGGGCCTACGAGCAGTACTTC.

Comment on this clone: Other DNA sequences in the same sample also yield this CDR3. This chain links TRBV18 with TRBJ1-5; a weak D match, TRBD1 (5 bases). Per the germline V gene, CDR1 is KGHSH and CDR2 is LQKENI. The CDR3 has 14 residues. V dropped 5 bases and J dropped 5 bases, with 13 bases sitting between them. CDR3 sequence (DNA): TGTGCCAGCTCATCGACAGCTAAGGATCAGCCCCAGCATTTT. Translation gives CASSSTAKDQPQHF.

CDR3: CASSYQGVNQPQHF. The CDR3 DNA sequence: TGTGCCAGCAGTTACCAAGGAGTCAATCAGCCCCAGCATTTT. The chain recombines TRBV6-6 with TRBJ1-5; no definite D call. Germline values: CDR1 MNHNY, CDR2 SVGAGI (reference sequence). The CDR3 extends over 14 amino acids. The ends were cut back, 2 bases at V and 3 bases at J, with 8 bases in the middle.

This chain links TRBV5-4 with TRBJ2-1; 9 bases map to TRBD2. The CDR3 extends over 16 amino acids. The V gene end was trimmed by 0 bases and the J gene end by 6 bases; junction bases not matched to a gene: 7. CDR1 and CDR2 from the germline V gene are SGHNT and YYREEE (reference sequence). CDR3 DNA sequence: TGTGCCAGCAGCTTGGCGGGCGGCGGGAGGGGCAATGAGCAGTTCTTC. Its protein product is CASSLAGGGRGNEQFF.

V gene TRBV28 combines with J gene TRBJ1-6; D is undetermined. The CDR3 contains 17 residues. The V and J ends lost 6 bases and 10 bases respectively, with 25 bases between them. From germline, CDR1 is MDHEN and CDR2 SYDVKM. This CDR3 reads CASRPREGYNGYSPLHF. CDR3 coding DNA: TGTGCCAGCAGGCCACGGGAGGGCTATAACGGGTACTCACCCCTCCACTTT.

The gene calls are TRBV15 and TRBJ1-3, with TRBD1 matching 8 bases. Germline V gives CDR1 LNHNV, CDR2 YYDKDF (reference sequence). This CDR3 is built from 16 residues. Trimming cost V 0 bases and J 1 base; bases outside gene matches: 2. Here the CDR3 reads CATSRDTGGSGNTIYF. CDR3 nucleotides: TGTGCCACCAGCAGAGATACAGGGGGTTCTGGAAACACCATATATTTT.

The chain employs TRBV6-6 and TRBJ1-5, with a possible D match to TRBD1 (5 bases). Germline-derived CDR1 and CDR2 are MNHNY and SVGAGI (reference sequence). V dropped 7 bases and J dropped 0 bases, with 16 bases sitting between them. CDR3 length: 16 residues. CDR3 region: CASTAPQTVSNQPQHF. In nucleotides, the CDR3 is TGTGCCAGCACCGCCCCCCAGACAGTTAGCAATCAGCCCCAGCATTTT.

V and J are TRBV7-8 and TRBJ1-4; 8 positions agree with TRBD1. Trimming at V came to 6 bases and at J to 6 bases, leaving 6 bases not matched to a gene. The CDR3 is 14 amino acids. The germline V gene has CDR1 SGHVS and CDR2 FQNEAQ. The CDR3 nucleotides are TGTGCCAGCAGTACAGGGGGTGGAGATGAAAAACTGTTTTTT. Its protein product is CASSTGGGDEKLFF.

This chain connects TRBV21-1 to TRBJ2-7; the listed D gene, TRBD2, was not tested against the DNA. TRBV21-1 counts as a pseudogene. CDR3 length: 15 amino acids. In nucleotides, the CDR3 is TGTGCCAGCAGCAAACATATTAGCGCCCACTACGAGCAGTACTTC. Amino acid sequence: CASSKHISAHYEQYF.

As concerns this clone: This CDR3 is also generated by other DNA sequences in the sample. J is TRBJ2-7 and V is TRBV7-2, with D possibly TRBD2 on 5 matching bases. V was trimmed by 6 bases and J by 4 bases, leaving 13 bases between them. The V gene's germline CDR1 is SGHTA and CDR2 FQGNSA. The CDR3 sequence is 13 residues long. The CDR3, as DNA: TGTGCCAGCAGGGCTGGAGGTTCATACGAGCAGTACTTC. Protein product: CASRAGGSYEQYF.

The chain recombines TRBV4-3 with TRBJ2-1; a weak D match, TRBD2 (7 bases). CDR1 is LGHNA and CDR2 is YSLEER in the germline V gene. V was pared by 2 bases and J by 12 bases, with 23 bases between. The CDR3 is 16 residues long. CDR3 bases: TGCGCCAGCAGCCAAACTCGGGACTACTACTTAGGGGGGCAGTTCTTC. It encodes CASSQTRDYYLGGQFF.

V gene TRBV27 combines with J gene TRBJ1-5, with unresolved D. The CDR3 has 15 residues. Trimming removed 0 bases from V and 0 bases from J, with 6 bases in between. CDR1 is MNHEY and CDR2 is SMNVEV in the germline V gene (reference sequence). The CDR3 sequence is CASSLSINSNQPQHF. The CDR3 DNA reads TGTGCCAGCAGTTTATCGATAAATAGCAATCAGCCCCAGCATTTT.

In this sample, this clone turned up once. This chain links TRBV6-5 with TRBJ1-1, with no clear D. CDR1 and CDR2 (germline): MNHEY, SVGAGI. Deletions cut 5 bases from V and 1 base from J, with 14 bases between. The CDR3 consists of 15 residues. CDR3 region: CASSPRTTANTEAFF. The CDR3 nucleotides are TGTGCCAGCAGTCCCCGGACGACTGCGAACACTGAAGCTTTCTTT.